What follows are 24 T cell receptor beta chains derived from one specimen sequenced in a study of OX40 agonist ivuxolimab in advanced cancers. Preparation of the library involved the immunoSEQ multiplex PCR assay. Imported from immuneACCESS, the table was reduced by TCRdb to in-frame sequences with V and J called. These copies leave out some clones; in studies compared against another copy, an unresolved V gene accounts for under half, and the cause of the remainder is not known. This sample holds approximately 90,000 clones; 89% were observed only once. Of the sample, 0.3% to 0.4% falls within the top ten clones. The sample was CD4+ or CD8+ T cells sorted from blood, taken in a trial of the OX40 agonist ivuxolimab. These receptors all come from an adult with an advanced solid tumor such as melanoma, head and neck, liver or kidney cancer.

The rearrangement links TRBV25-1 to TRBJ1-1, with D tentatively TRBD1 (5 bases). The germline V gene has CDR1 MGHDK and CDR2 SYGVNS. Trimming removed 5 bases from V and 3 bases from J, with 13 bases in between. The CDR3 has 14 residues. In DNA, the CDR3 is TGTGCCAGCAGTCCGGCAGGGTATGACACTGAAGCTTTCTTT. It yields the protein CASSPAGYDTEAFF.

Here the CDR3 reads CASSEGWRIEAFF. The CDR3 region has the DNA TGTGCCAGCAGTGAAGGGTGGAGAATTGAAGCTTTCTTT. This chain uses TRBV6-1 with TRBJ1-1, with D unresolved. V lost 1 base, J lost 7 bases, and 10 bases lay in between. The CDR3 has 13 residues. From germline, CDR1 is MNHNS and CDR2 SASEGT.

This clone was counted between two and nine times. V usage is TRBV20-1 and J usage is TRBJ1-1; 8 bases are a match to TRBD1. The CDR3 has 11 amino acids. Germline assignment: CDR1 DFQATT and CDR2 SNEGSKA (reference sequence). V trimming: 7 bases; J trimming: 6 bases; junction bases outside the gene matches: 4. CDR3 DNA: TGCAGTGGAAACAGGGGGGCTGAAGCTTTCTTT. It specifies CSGNRGAEAFF.

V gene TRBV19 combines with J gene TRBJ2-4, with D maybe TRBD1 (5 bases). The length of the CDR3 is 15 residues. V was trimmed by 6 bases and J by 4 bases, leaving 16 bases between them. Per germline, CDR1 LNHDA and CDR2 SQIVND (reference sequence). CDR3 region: CASRSDRSPKNIQYF. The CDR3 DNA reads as TGTGCCAGTAGAAGCGACAGATCCCCAAAAAACATTCAGTACTTC.

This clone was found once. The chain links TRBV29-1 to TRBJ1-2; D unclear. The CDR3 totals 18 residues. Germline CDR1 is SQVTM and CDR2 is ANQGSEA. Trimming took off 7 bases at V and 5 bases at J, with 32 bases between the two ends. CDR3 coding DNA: TGCAGCGCCCTGTTAGAAATTGGCAGGCGCCCCTTCTGGTATGGCTACACCTTC. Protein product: CSALLEIGRRPFWYGYTF.

The CDR3 region is CASSSGTSTDTQYF. For the CDR3, the DNA is TGTGCCAGCAGTTCCGGGACTAGCACAGATACGCAGTATTTT. V and J are TRBV4-2 and TRBJ2-3; perhaps TRBD2 as D (6 bases). V lost 6 bases and J lost 0, with 10 bases in between. Germline CDR1 is LGHNA and CDR2 is YNFKEQ. The CDR3 has 14 residues.

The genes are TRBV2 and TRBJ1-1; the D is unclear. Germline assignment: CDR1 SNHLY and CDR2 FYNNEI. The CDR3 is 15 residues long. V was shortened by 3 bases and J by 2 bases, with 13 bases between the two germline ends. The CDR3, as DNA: TGTGCCAGCAGTGAGGGTCCGGGCCCAAACACTGAAGCTTTCTTT. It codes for CASSEGPGPNTEAFF.

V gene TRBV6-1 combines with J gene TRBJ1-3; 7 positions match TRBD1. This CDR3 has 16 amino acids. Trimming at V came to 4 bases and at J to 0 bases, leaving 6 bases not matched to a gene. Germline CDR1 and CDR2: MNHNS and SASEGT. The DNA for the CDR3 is TGTGCCAGCAGTGCCCGACAGGGCCGCTCTGGAAACACCATATATTTT. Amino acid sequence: CASSARQGRSGNTIYF.

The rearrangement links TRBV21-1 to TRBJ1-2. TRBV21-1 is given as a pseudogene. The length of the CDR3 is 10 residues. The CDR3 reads CASLNYGYTF. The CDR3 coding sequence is TGTGCCAGCCTGAACTATGGCTACACCTTC.

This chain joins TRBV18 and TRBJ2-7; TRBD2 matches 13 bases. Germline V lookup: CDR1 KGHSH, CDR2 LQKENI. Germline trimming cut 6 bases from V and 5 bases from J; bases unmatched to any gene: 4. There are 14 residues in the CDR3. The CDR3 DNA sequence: TGTGCCAGCTCGGAGGGACTAGCGGGGAACGAGCAGTACTTC. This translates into CASSEGLAGNEQYF.

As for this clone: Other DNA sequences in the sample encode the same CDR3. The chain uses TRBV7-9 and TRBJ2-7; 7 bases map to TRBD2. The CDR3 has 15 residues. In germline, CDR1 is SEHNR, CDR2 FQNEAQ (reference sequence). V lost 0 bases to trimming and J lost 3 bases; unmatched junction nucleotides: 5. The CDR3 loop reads CASSLAGGEGYEQYF. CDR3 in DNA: TGTGCCAGCAGCTTAGCTGGGGGGGAGGGCTACGAGCAGTACTTC.

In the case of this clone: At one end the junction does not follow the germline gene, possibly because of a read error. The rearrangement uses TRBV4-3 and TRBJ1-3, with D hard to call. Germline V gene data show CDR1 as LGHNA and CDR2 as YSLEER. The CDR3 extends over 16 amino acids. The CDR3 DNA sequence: TGCGCCAGCAGCCGCCGACAAGAAGGTGCTGGAAACACCACATATTTT. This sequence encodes CASSRRQEGAGNTTYF.

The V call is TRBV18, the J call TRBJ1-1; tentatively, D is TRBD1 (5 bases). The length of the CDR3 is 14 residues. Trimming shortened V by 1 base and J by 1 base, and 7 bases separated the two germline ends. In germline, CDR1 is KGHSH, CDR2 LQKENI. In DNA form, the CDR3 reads TGTGCCAGCTCACCACTCGGGGGGAACACTGAAGCTTTCTTT. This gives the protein CASSPLGGNTEAFF.

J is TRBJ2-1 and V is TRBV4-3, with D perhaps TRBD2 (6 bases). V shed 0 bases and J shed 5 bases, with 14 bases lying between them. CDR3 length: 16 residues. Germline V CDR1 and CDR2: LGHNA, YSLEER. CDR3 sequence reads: CASSQDWGESNNEQFF. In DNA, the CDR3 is TGCGCCAGCAGCCAAGATTGGGGGGAAAGCAACAATGAGCAGTTCTTC.

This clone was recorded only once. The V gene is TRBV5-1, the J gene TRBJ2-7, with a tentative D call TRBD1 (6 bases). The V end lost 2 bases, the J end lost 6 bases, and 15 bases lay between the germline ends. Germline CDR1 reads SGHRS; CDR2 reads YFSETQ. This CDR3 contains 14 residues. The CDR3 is CASSLSLTGGEQYF. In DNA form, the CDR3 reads TGCGCCAGCAGCTTAAGCTTGACAGGAGGCGAGCAGTACTTC.

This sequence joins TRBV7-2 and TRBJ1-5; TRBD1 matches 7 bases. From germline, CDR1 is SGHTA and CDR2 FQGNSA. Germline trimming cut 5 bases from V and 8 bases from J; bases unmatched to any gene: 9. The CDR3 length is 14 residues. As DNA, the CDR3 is TGTGCCAGCAGCCTGGGACAGCCTGGCGAGCCCCAGCATTTT. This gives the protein CASSLGQPGEPQHF.

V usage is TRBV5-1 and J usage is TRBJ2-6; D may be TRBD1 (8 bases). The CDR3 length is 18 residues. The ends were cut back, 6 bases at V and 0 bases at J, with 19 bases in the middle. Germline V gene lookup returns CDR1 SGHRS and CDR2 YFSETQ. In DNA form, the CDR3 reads TGCGCCAGCACCCGGGGGGACAGGCCCAGCTCTGGGGCCAACGTCCTGACTTTC. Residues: CASTRGDRPSSGANVLTF.

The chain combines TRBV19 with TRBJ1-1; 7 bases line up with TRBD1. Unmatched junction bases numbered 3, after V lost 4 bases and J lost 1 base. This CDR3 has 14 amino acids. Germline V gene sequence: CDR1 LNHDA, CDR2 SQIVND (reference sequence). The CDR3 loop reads CASSRQGANTEAFF. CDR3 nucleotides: TGTGCCAGTAGTAGACAGGGCGCGAACACTGAAGCTTTCTTT.

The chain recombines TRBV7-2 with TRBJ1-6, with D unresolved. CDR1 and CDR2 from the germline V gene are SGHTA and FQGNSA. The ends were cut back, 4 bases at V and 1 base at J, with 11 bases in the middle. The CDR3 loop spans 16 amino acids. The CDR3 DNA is TGTGCCAGCAGCTCGCCACTTGGGTCCTATAATTCACCCCTCCACTTT. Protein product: CASSSPLGSYNSPLHF. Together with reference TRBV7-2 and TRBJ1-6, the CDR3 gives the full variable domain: GAGVSQSPSNKVTEKGKDVELRCDPISGHTALYWYRQSLGQGLEFLIYFQGNSAPDKSGLPSDRFSAERTGGSVSTLTIQRTQQEDSAVYLCASSSPLGSYNSPLHFGNGTRLTVT.

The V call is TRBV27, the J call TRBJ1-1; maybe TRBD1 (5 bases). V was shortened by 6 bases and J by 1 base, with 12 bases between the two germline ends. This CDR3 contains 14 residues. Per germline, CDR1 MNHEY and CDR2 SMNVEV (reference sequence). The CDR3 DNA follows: TGTGCCAGCAGCGCGAGGGGTTCGAACACTGAAGCTTTCTTT. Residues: CASSARGSNTEAFF.

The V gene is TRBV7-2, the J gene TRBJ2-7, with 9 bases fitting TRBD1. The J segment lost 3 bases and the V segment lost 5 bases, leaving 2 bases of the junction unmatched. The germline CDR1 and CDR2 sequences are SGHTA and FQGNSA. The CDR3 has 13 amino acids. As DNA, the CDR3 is TGTGCCAGCAGCCGGGACAGGGTCTACGAGCAGTACTTC. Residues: CASSRDRVYEQYF.

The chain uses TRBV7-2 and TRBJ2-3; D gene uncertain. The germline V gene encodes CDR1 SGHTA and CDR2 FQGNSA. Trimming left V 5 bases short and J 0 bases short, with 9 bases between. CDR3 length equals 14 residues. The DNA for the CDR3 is TGTGCCAGCAGCCCCCGACGGAGCACAGATACGCAGTATTTT. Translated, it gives CASSPRRSTDTQYF. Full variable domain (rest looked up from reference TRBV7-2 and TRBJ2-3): GAGVSQSPSNKVTEKGKDVELRCDPISGHTALYWYRQSLGQGLEFLIYFQGNSAPDKSGLPSDRFSAERTGGSVSTLTIQRTQQEDSAVYLCASSPRRSTDTQYFGPGTRLTVL.

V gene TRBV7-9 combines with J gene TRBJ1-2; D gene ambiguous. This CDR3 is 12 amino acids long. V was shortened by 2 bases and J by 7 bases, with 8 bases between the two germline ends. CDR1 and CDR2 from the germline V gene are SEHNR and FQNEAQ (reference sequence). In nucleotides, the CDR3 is TGTGCCAGCAGCTTAAACGTGGGTGGCTACACCTTC. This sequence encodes CASSLNVGGYTF.

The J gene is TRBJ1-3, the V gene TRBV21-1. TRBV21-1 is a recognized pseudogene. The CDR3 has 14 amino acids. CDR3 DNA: TGTGCCAGCACCCCGGGGGGTGCGGGAAACACCATATATTTT. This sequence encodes CASTPGGAGNTIYF.